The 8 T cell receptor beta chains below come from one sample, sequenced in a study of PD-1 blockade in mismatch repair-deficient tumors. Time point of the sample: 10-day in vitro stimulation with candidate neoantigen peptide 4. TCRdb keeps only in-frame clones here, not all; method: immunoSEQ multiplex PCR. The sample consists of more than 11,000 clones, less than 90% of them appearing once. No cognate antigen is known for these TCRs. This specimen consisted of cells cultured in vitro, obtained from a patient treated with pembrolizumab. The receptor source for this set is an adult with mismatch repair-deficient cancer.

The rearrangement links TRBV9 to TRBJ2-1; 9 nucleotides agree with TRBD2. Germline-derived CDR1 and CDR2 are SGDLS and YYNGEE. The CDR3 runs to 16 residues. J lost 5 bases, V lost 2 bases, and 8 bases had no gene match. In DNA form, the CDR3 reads TGTGCCAGCAGCGTGCCCGTAGCGGGAGTGGACAATGAGCAGTTCTTC. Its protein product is CASSVPVAGVDNEQFF. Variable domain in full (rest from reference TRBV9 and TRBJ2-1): DSGVTQTPKHLITATGQRVTLRCSPRSGDLSVYWYQQSLDQGLQFLIQYYNGEERAKGNILERFSAQQFPDLHSELNLSSLELGDSALYFCASSVPVAGVDNEQFFGPGTRLTVL.

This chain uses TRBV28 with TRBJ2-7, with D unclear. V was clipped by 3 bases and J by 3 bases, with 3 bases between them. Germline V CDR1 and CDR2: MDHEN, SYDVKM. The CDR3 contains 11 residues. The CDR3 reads CASSFYYEQYF. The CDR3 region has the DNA TGTGCCAGCAGTTTCTACTACGAGCAGTACTTC.

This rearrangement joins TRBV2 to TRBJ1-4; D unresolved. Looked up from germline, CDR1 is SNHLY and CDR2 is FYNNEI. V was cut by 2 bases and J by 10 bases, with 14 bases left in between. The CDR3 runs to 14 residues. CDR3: CASSEPSPGLKLFF. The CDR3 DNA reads TGTGCCAGCAGTGAACCTAGCCCGGGATTAAAACTGTTTTTT. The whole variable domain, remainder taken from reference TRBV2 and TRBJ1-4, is EPEVTQTPSHQVTQMGQEVILRCVPISNHLYFYWYRQILGQKVEFLVSFYNNEISEKSEIFDDQFSVERPDGSNFTLKIRSTKLEDSAMYFCASSEPSPGLKLFFGSGTQLSVL.

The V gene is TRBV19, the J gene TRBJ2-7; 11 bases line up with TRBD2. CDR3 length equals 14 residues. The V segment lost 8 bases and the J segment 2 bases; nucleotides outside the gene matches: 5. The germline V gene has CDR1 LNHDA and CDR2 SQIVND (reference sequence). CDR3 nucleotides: TGTGCCAGTCGGGTAGCGGGAGGGCCCTACGAGCAGTACTTC. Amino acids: CASRVAGGPYEQYF.

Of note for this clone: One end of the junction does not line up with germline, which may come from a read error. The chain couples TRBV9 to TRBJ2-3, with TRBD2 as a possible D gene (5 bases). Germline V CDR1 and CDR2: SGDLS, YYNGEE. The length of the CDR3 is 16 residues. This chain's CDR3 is CASSVGFMASKDTQYF. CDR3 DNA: TGTGCCAGCAGCGTAGGCTTTATGGCTAGCAAAGATACGCAGTATTTT.

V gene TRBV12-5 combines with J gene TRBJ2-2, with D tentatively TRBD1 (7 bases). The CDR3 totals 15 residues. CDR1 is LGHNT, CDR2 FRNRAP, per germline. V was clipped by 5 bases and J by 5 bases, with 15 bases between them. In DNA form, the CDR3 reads TGTGCTAGTGGTCCTTGGACAGGAGGGACCGGGGAGCTGTTTTTT. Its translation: CASGPWTGGTGELFF.

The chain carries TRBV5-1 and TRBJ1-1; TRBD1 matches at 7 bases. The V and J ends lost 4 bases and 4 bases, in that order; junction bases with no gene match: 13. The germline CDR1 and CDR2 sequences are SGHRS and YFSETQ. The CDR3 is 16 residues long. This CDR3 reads CASSEALQGQGTEAFF. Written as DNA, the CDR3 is TGCGCCAGCAGCGAGGCCTTACAGGGGCAAGGCACTGAAGCTTTCTTT. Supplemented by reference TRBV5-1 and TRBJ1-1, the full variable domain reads KAGVTQTPRYLIKTRGQQVTLSCSPISGHRSVSWYQQTPGQGLQFLFEYFSETQRNKGNFPGRFSGRQFSNSRSEMNVSTLELGDSALYLCASSEALQGQGTEAFFGQGTRLTVV.

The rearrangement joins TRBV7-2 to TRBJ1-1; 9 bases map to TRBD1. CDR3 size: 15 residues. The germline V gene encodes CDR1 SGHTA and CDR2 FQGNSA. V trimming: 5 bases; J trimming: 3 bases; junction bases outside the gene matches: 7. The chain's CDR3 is CASSPGTGMYTEAFF. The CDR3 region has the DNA TGTGCCAGCAGCCCGGGGACAGGGATGTACACTGAAGCTTTCTTT.